This passage covers 7 T cell receptor beta chains from one sample sequenced in a study of control samples from healthy donors and cancer patients. Method: immunoSEQ multiplex PCR; TCRdb's copy keeps in-frame clones and lacks some. There are 140,000 or so clones in the sample; 75% to 95% occur only once, and roughly 3.2% lies in the top ten. The sequencing sample was made of blood. All receptors derive from a man aged 25 to 45 in good health.

V usage is TRBV5-5 and J usage is TRBJ1-1; no firm D call. The CDR3 totals 14 residues. V lost 4 bases and J lost 0, with 10 bases in between. Germline CDR1 SGHKS, CDR2 YYEKEE (reference sequence). This CDR3 is CASSVSGMNTEAFF. CDR3 DNA: TGTGCCAGCAGCGTCAGCGGGATGAACACTGAAGCTTTCTTT.

The genes are TRBV7-9 and TRBJ1-1, with D maybe TRBD1 (6 bases). The CDR3 sequence is 14 residues long. V was trimmed by 5 bases and J by 3 bases, leaving 13 bases between them. Per the germline V gene, CDR1 is SEHNR and CDR2 is FQNEAQ (reference sequence). In nucleotides, the CDR3 is TGTGCCAGCAGCCTGGGGGGCAGTGACACTGAAGCTTTCTTT. Protein product: CASSLGGSDTEAFF.

The rearrangement links TRBV6-5 to TRBJ1-2; possibly TRBD1 for D (5 bases). Germline CDR1 MNHEY, CDR2 SVGAGI. The CDR3 has 14 residues. V gave up 0 bases and J gave up 4 bases, with 9 bases separating them. The CDR3: CASSYSGQSYGYTF. CDR3 coding DNA: TGTGCCAGCAGTTACTCCGGACAAAGCTATGGCTACACCTTC.

V usage is TRBV7-2 and J usage is TRBJ2-4, with 9 nucleotides matching TRBD2. With V trimmed by 1 base and J by 6 bases, 13 bases remained unmatched. This CDR3 is built from 18 residues. The germline CDR1 and CDR2 sequences are SGHTA and FQGNSA. The CDR3 loop reads CASSLVSSGGAGGNIQYF. The CDR3 DNA sequence: TGTGCCAGCAGCTTAGTTAGTAGCGGGGGCGCCGGGGGAAACATTCAGTACTTC.

The CDR3, as DNA: TGCGCCAGCAGTGAGTCGAGCGGCAGGGGTCAAGATACGCAGTATTTT. It translates to CASSESSGRGQDTQYF. The chain recombines TRBV10-1 with TRBJ2-3; a weak D match, TRBD1 (6 bases). Trimming removed 0 bases at V and 5 bases at J, with 15 bases between. The CDR3 covers 16 residues. Per germline, CDR1 WNHNN and CDR2 SYGVQD (reference sequence).

The chain joins TRBV5-6 to TRBJ1-6; 8 bases map to TRBD1. Germline V gene lookup returns CDR1 SGHDT and CDR2 YYEEEE. The CDR3 is made up of 14 amino acids. V lost 4 bases, J lost 4 bases, and 1 base stayed unmatched. CDR3 coding DNA: TGTGCCAGCAGCCGGACAGGGTATAATTCACCCCTCCACTTT. This encodes CASSRTGYNSPLHF.

This rearrangement joins TRBV10-1 to TRBJ2-1, with D maybe TRBD2 (7 bases). The germline V and J ends were trimmed by 5 bases and 7 bases, with 21 bases remaining between them. CDR3 size: 16 residues. Germline CDR1 reads WNHNN; CDR2 reads SYGVQD (reference sequence). The CDR3 DNA reads TGCGCCAGCAGTCAACTTAAGGGGGGGCCTTTTAATGAGCAGTTCTTC. It specifies CASSQLKGGPFNEQFF.